This entry concerns a single TCR beta chain. This record belongs to a study of blood T cell repertoires in COVID-19. Study-level background: The United States, Italy and Spain were the sources of the acute and convalescent COVID-19 samples. PBMCs, B-cell-depleted T cells, or T cells provided the cDNA or gDNA that made up the material.

As originally analysed: Reference gene primer amplification in the assay estimated nucleated cell counts. Measured with immunoSEQ multiplex PCR; TCRdb has only the in-frame clones, and not every one. V and J calls and clone size come straight from that table; D and trimming were deduced from the DNA. The sample comprises 220,000 or so clones, roughly four fifths of which are singletons, and 1.3% rests with the top ten. The CDR3 is 13 amino acids. V shed 0 bases and J shed 2 bases, with 4 bases lying between them. In germline, CDR1 is MNHEY, CDR2 SMNVEV (reference sequence). The sequencing sample was made of PBMCs or T cells enriched from blood (not recorded which). This TCR came from a woman between 40 and 55 years old with acute COVID-19. The chain joins TRBV27 to TRBJ1-2; D uncertain. The CDR3 region is CASSLSGNYGYTF. DNA of the CDR3: TGTGCCAGCAGTTTATCGGGCAACTATGGCTACACCTTC.